The entry below describes one T cell receptor beta chain. What it recognizes is unknown. These data originate in a study of T cell responses to AZD1222 COVID-19 vaccine. Study-wide points: In a largely white British group with more females than males, clonal diversity was possibly underestimated. Recipients of AZD1222 seropositive at baseline numbered only five or six. Spike-specific TCR breadth and depth went up after people got two AZD1222 doses.

The repertoire was sequenced with immunoSEQ multiplex PCR; TCRdb's copy has only in-frame clones and lacks some. The table lists 120,000 to 150,000 clones, 93% of them singletons. The source of this sequence is an adult in good health. The specimen was peripheral blood, collected on day 0 of AZD1222 vaccination.

The CDR3 DNA is TGTGCCAGCAGTTGGGGACAGGGAGGGAAAGCTTTCTTT. Amino acids: CASSWGQGGKAFF. V gene TRBV27 combines with J gene TRBJ1-1, with 9 bases identical to TRBD1. Trimming removed 4 bases from V and 9 bases from J; junction bases left unmatched: 6. Germline V gives CDR1 MNHEY, CDR2 SMNVEV (reference sequence). This CDR3 is 13 amino acids long.